These 24 T cell receptor beta chains came from one sample sequenced in a study of Ad26.COV2.S vaccination and SARS-CoV-2 variants. Treatment: roughly 18 received Ad26.COV2.S at low or high dose, single or two shots; 5 received placebo; per-sample allocation not given. Samples came from day 63 after the first vaccine or placebo injection. The assay was immunoSEQ multiplex PCR, and TCRdb's table has in-frame clones only and misses some. The sample contains a few hundred thousand clones, about 89% of which appear only once. Source: peripheral blood, taken in a trial of Ad26.COV2.S vaccine versus placebo. These receptors all stem from a person aged 18-65 years who received the Ad26.COV2.S COVID-19 vaccine or a placebo.

The J gene is TRBJ2-5, the V gene TRBV28; D is possibly TRBD1 (6 bases). Trimming removed 2 bases from V and 2 bases from J, with 9 bases in between. From germline, CDR1 is MDHEN and CDR2 SYDVKM. There are 14 residues in the CDR3. The chain's CDR3 is CASSLGQGQETQYF. The CDR3 nucleotides are TGTGCCAGCAGTTTAGGGCAGGGGCAAGAGACCCAGTACTTC.

Many counts were recorded for this clone. The chain employs TRBV5-1 and TRBJ2-2; D ambiguous. The CDR3 consists of 14 residues. V was clipped by 4 bases and J by 3 bases, with 10 bases between them. Germline V CDR1 and CDR2: SGHRS, YFSETQ. The CDR3 spells CASSAVWDTGELFF. CDR3 nucleotide sequence: TGCGCCAGCAGCGCGGTTTGGGACACCGGGGAGCTGTTTTTT. The full variable domain, completed using reference TRBV5-1 and TRBJ2-2, is KAGVTQTPRYLIKTRGQQVTLSCSPISGHRSVSWYQQTPGQGLQFLFEYFSETQRNKGNFPGRFSGRQFSNSRSEMNVSTLELGDSALYLCASSAVWDTGELFFGEGSRLTVL.

The chain has TRBV7-9 and TRBJ1-6; the D is unclear. This CDR3 has 14 residues. The V end was cut by 5 bases, the J end by 4 bases, with 9 bases between. Germline CDR1 is SEHNR and CDR2 is FQNEAQ (reference sequence). The CDR3, as DNA: TGTGCCAGCAGCACGACGGAGTATAATTCACCCCTCCACTTT. It specifies CASSTTEYNSPLHF.

This sequence joins TRBV28 and TRBJ2-7; 9 nucleotides agree with TRBD2. Trimming cost V 8 bases and J 3 bases; bases outside gene matches: 11. CDR1 and CDR2 (germline): MDHEN, SYDVKM. The CDR3 spans 15 residues. The CDR3 nucleotides are TGTGCCAGCCCCCCGGTAGCGGGAGTTTTCTACGAGCAGTACTTC. Residues: CASPPVAGVFYEQYF.

This clone is a singleton in its sample. J is TRBJ2-7 and V is TRBV9; the match to TRBD1 covers 10 bases. Germline trimming cut 4 bases from V and 9 bases from J; bases unmatched to any gene: 10. The CDR3 consists of 14 residues. Per the germline V gene, CDR1 is SGDLS and CDR2 is YYNGEE. In DNA, the CDR3 is TGTGCCAGCAGCCTCGGGACAGGGGAGATAGTGCAGTACTTC. Protein: CASSLGTGEIVQYF.

The chain is built from TRBV9 and TRBJ2-2; no clear D. Per germline, CDR1 SGDLS and CDR2 YYNGEE. The ends were cut back, 1 base at V and 6 bases at J, with 13 bases in the middle. This CDR3 is built from 15 residues. The CDR3 region is CASSVSSEPSGELFF. The CDR3 DNA follows: TGTGCCAGCAGCGTATCTTCCGAACCCTCCGGGGAGCTGTTTTTT.

The chain carries TRBV6-5 and TRBJ2-3; 11 nucleotides agree with TRBD2. V shed 6 bases and J 1 base; nucleotides not matched to a gene: 3. CDR1 MNHEY and CDR2 SVGAGI come from the germline V gene. The CDR3 is 15 residues long. The CDR3 sequence is CASRMTSGGTDTQYF. The DNA of the CDR3 is TGTGCCAGCAGGATGACTAGCGGGGGCACAGATACGCAGTATTTT.

The gene calls are TRBV4-1 and TRBJ2-7; D unresolved. This CDR3 contains 14 residues. The germline V gene encodes CDR1 MGHRA and CDR2 YSYEKL. Trimming removed 1 base from V and 0 bases from J, with 7 bases in between. The DNA for the CDR3 is TGCGCCAGCAGCCAAGCCGTCAGCTCCTACGAGCAGTACTTC. As protein: CASSQAVSSYEQYF.

This chain joins TRBV2 and TRBJ1-6; D remains unclear. Trimming shortened V by 2 bases and J by 10 bases, and 9 bases separated the two germline ends. Germline loops: CDR1 SNHLY, CDR2 FYNNEI. This CDR3 comprises 13 residues. CDR3 DNA: TGTGCCAGCAGTGAACGGAAATCCTCACCCCTCCACTTT. Translation: CASSERKSSPLHF.

The chain has TRBV7-9 and TRBJ2-3; D is tentatively TRBD1 or TRBD2 (5 bases each). V was clipped by 5 bases and J by 2 bases, with 17 bases between them. Per germline, CDR1 SEHNR and CDR2 FQNEAQ (reference sequence). The CDR3 is made up of 16 amino acids. CDR3 protein: CASSQLRGRYTDTQYF. CDR3 DNA sequence: TGTGCCAGCAGCCAGTTACGGGGCCGATACACAGATACGCAGTATTTT.

The chain combines TRBV9 with TRBJ2-6; D might be TRBD2 (6 bases). V lost 3 bases to trimming and J lost 2 bases, with 9 bases between them. The CDR3 runs 15 residues. Looked up from germline, CDR1 is SGDLS and CDR2 is YYNGEE. The CDR3 loop is CASSDGGAGANVLTF. The CDR3 coding sequence is TGTGCCAGCAGCGACGGAGGGGCTGGGGCCAACGTCCTGACTTTC. Looking up the rest from reference TRBV9 and TRBJ2-6 gives the full variable domain: DSGVTQTPKHLITATGQRVTLRCSPRSGDLSVYWYQQSLDQGLQFLIQYYNGEERAKGNILERFSAQQFPDLHSELNLSSLELGDSALYFCASSDGGAGANVLTFGAGSRLTVL.

The rearrangement joins TRBV4-2 to TRBJ2-7; perhaps D is TRBD1 or TRBD2 (5 bases each). Germline V lookup: CDR1 LGHNA, CDR2 YNFKEQ. The V end lost 1 base, the J end lost 9 bases, and 19 bases lay between the germline ends. There are 15 residues in the CDR3. The CDR3 sequence is CASSQAGTPGAGQYF. CDR3 coding DNA: TGTGCCAGCAGCCAAGCCGGGACGCCAGGCGCGGGGCAGTACTTC.

The rearrangement joins TRBV2 to TRBJ2-3; possibly TRBD1 for D (6 bases). Deletions cut 4 bases from V and 3 bases from J, with 11 bases between. Germline V lookup: CDR1 SNHLY, CDR2 FYNNEI. This CDR3 is 14 amino acids long. The CDR3: CASSGNTGTDTQYF. The CDR3 DNA reads TGTGCCAGCAGTGGGAACACAGGGACAGATACGCAGTATTTT.

The V call is TRBV24-1, the J call TRBJ1-5; D call uncertain. V was pared by 3 bases and J by 4 bases, with 9 bases between. Germline CDR1 KGHDR, CDR2 SFDVKD. The CDR3 length is 14 residues. The DNA for the CDR3 is TGTGCCACCAGTGATCCAAACCGAAATCAGCCCCAGCATTTT. Translating gives CATSDPNRNQPQHF.

The chain links TRBV5-1 to TRBJ1-2; tentatively, D is TRBD1 (5 bases). Deletions cut 0 bases from V and 0 bases from J, with 9 bases between. This CDR3 spans 15 amino acids. The germline V gene has CDR1 SGHRS and CDR2 YFSETQ. DNA of the CDR3: TGCGCCAGCAGCTTGGTTCCGACAGCTAACTATGGCTACACCTTC. It yields the protein CASSLVPTANYGYTF.

The V and J genes are TRBV3-1 (or the pseudogene TRBV3-2) and TRBJ2-7; D might be TRBD1 (5 bases). The CDR3 contains 13 residues. Germline-derived CDR1 and CDR2 are LGHDT and YNNKEL (reference sequence). Deletions cut 4 bases from V and 1 base from J, with 8 bases between. In nucleotides, the CDR3 is TGTGCCAGCAGCCGCCAGGGTTCCTACGAGCAGTACTTC. This encodes CASSRQGSYEQYF.

This rearrangement joins TRBV11-2 to TRBJ2-3; 7 nucleotides line up with TRBD2. The CDR3 spans 15 residues. V lost 2 bases, J lost 4 bases, and 6 bases stayed unmatched. Germline loops: CDR1 SGHAT, CDR2 FQNNGV. The chain's CDR3 is CASSLIAGAADTQYF. Written as DNA, the CDR3 is TGTGCCAGCAGCTTAATTGCGGGAGCGGCAGATACGCAGTATTTT. The full variable domain, its missing parts supplied by reference TRBV11-2 and TRBJ2-3, is EAGVAQSPRYKIIEKRQSVAFWCNPISGHATLYWYQQILGQGPKLLIQFQNNGVVDDSQLPKDRFSAERLKGVDSTLKIQPAKLEDSAVYLCASSLIAGAADTQYFGPGTRLTVL.

In this sample, this clone turned up once. The chain is built from TRBV12-5 and TRBJ2-7; tentative D call: TRBD2 (6 bases). This CDR3 is 14 amino acids long. CDR1 is LGHNT, CDR2 FRNRAP, per germline. V was trimmed by 6 bases and J by 6 bases, leaving 18 bases between them. CDR3 in amino acids: CASGSRGAEGEQYF. CDR3 DNA: TGTGCTAGTGGCTCTAGGGGCGCGGAGGGCGAGCAGTACTTC.

The chain is built from TRBV7-2 and TRBJ2-7, with D possibly TRBD2 on 6 matching bases. This CDR3 has 15 amino acids. Trimming cost V 5 bases and J 1 base, with 15 bases left between them. Germline V lookup: CDR1 SGHTA, CDR2 FQGNSA. In nucleotides, the CDR3 is TGTGCCAGCAGCCCCTATTTAGCGGCGTCCTACGAGCAGTACTTC. Encoded protein: CASSPYLAASYEQYF.

The genes are TRBV28 and TRBJ1-4; no firm D call. CDR3 size: 12 residues. Deletions cut 5 bases from V and 8 bases from J, with 9 bases between. Germline CDR1 reads MDHEN; CDR2 reads SYDVKM. In nucleotides, the CDR3 is TGTGCCAGCAGTCTTAGTCCAGAAAAACTGTTTTTT. Translating it yields CASSLSPEKLFF.

The chain uses TRBV29-1 and TRBJ2-1, with D hard to call. V lost 5 bases, J lost 0 bases, and 11 bases lay in between. Germline V CDR1 and CDR2: SQVTM, ANQGSEA. CDR3 size: 14 residues. The CDR3 DNA is TGCAGCGTTTCATCCTGGCGCTCCTACAATGAGCAGTTCTTC. This sequence encodes CSVSSWRSYNEQFF.

The rearrangement links TRBV25-1 to TRBJ2-3, with 10 positions matching TRBD2. The CDR3 totals 16 residues. Trimming took 3 bases from V and 7 from J; bases not matched to a gene: 10. Germline V gene lookup returns CDR1 MGHDK and CDR2 SYGVNS. CDR3 region: CASSDWLAGALNTQYF. In nucleotides, the CDR3 is TGTGCCAGCAGTGACTGGCTAGCGGGAGCCCTCAATACGCAGTATTTT.

This CDR3 is CASSQARLAGVGTQYF. CDR3 sequence (DNA): TGCGCCAGCAGCCAAGCGCGACTAGCGGGAGTCGGTACGCAGTATTTT. V gene TRBV4-1 combines with J gene TRBJ2-3; 12 nucleotides line up with TRBD2. Germline V lookup: CDR1 MGHRA, CDR2 YSYEKL. V shed 1 base and J 8 bases; nucleotides not matched to a gene: 7. This CDR3 is 16 amino acids long.

V and J are TRBV3-1 (or the pseudogene TRBV3-2) and TRBJ2-3, with 9 bases matching TRBD2. J was trimmed by 6 bases and V by 3 bases; bases with no gene match: 10. The V gene's germline CDR1 is LGHDT and CDR2 YNNKEL (reference sequence). The length of the CDR3 is 16 residues. Here the CDR3 reads CASSHLLAGAADTQYF. The CDR3 nucleotides read TGTGCCAGCAGCCACCTATTAGCGGGAGCAGCTGATACGCAGTATTTT.